The 18 T cell receptor beta chains in this list originate from one sample, sequenced in a study of shared clonotypes between healthy human individuals. The table came from immunoSEQ multiplex PCR; TCRdb's copy has only in-frame clones and leaves some out. Of approximately 1,500,000 clones in the sample, around 97% are singletons; the top ten hold approximately 1.1%. Specimen: naive CD4+ T cells sorted from blood. Subset here: CD45RA+ positively selected. The receptors were sampled from a man aged 25-45 years in good health.

The V call is TRBV11-2, the J call TRBJ2-7, with a weak D call TRBD2 (6 bases). This CDR3 is built from 15 residues. V gave up 5 bases and J gave up 5 bases, with 19 bases separating them. Germline CDR1 reads SGHAT; CDR2 reads FQNNGV. The DNA of the CDR3 is TGTGCCAGCAGCCCGGGCCGGGGGAATCGGCACGAGCAGTACTTC. Its protein is CASSPGRGNRHEQYF.

The gene calls are TRBV27 and TRBJ2-1, with D possibly TRBD1 on 5 matching bases. The CDR3 has 13 amino acids. Looked up from germline, CDR1 is MNHEY and CDR2 is SMNVEV (reference sequence). V dropped 3 bases and J dropped 10 bases, with 13 bases sitting between them. CDR3 sequence: CASSFQQANEQFF. Here the CDR3 DNA reads TGTGCCAGCAGTTTCCAACAGGCGAACGAGCAGTTCTTC.

This chain links TRBV6-1 with TRBJ1-1, with D possibly being TRBD1 (5 bases). The CDR3 is 12 amino acids. V was trimmed by 3 bases and J by 11 bases, leaving 13 bases between them. Germline values: CDR1 MNHNS, CDR2 SASEGT. The CDR3 sequence: CASSDLDIGAFF. The CDR3 coding sequence is TGTGCCAGCAGTGATCTGGACATTGGGGCTTTCTTT.

In DNA form, the CDR3 reads TGTGCCATCAGTGAGCCGTTCATGAACACTGAAGCTTTCTTT. Translated: CAISEPFMNTEAFF. V and J are TRBV10-3 and TRBJ1-1; D is ambiguous. The V end was cut by 2 bases, the J end by 0 bases, with 7 bases between. Looked up from germline, CDR1 is ENHRY and CDR2 is SYGVKD. This CDR3 region has 14 residues.

V gene TRBV29-1 combines with J gene TRBJ2-3; no clear D. The CDR3 contains 15 residues. Germline V lookup: CDR1 SQVTM, CDR2 ANQGSEA. The V end was cut by 7 bases, the J end by 0 bases, with 17 bases between. CDR3 bases: TGCAGCGGTGCGCTCTTCACGTCTAGCACAGATACGCAGTATTTT. Amino acids: CSGALFTSSTDTQYF.

The chain employs TRBV2 and TRBJ1-1; 10 positions match TRBD1. CDR1 SNHLY and CDR2 FYNNEI come from the germline V gene. J lost 1 base, V lost 8 bases, and 7 bases had no gene match. This CDR3 has 15 amino acids. The CDR3 DNA follows: TGTGCCAGCGGGGACAGGGGTGCTTGGAACACTGAAGCTTTCTTT. Protein sequence: CASGDRGAWNTEAFF.

This chain uses TRBV5-1 with TRBJ2-6, with TRBD2 as a possible D gene (6 bases). Germline loops: CDR1 SGHRS, CDR2 YFSETQ. V dropped 0 bases and J dropped 0 bases, with 10 bases sitting between them. CDR3 length: 17 residues. The CDR3 sequence is CASSLVGSSSGANVLTF. CDR3 sequence (DNA): TGCGCCAGCAGCTTGGTCGGGAGCTCCTCTGGGGCCAACGTCCTGACTTTC.

The chain carries TRBV9 and TRBJ2-1; D perhaps matches TRBD2 (5 bases). The germline gives CDR1 SGDLS, CDR2 YYNGEE. V was pared by 4 bases and J by 4 bases, with 12 bases between. The CDR3 consists of 14 residues. The CDR3 here is CASSTGFTYNEQFF. In DNA form, the CDR3 reads TGTGCCAGCAGCACGGGGTTTACATACAATGAGCAGTTCTTC.

This chain links TRBV27 with TRBJ2-7; 7 nucleotides align to TRBD2. CDR1 MNHEY and CDR2 SMNVEV come from the germline V gene (reference sequence). With 5 bases clipped from V and 7 bases from J, the junction kept 14 bases outside the gene matches. The CDR3 loop spans 15 amino acids. The CDR3 is CASSPVWEGTLEQYF. The CDR3 coding sequence is TGTGCCAGCAGTCCAGTCTGGGAGGGGACTTTGGAGCAGTACTTC.

The genes are TRBV5-1 and TRBJ2-2; 9 nucleotides match TRBD1. Germline lookup yields CDR1 SGHRS and CDR2 YFSETQ. The CDR3 is 16 amino acids. V was pared by 1 base and J by 5 bases, with 6 bases of the junction left unmatched. CDR3: CASSLTAGTGTGELFF. The CDR3 DNA follows: TGCGCCAGCAGCTTGACAGCAGGGACAGGGACCGGGGAGCTGTTTTTT.

Concerning this clone itself: A much bigger clone sits one base away, suggesting this may be a read error. The genes are TRBV10-3 and TRBJ2-3; 9 nucleotides agree with TRBD2. Trimming cost V 2 bases and J 0 bases; bases outside gene matches: 0. This CDR3 spans 15 amino acids. The germline gives CDR1 ENHRY, CDR2 SYGVKD. The CDR3 sequence: CAISETSGSTDTQYF. The CDR3 DNA reads TGTGCCATCAGTGAGACTAGCGGGAGCACAGATACGCAGTATTTT.

Points on this clone: Other DNA sequences from this sample encode an identical CDR3 as well. The J gene is TRBJ2-2, the V gene TRBV19; possible D gene TRBD1, 5 bases. Trimming pared 3 bases from V and 2 bases from J, leaving 10 bases between. The germline V gene encodes CDR1 LNHDA and CDR2 SQIVND (reference sequence). The CDR3 sequence is 15 residues long. The CDR3 sequence: CASSMGQGNTGELFF. CDR3 DNA sequence: TGTGCCAGTAGTATGGGTCAGGGTAACACCGGGGAGCTGTTTTTT.

This clone appeared once. The chain employs TRBV18 and TRBJ1-1; D is undetermined. CDR3 length: 13 residues. Trimming took off 3 bases at V and 4 bases at J, with 9 bases between the two ends. CDR1 and CDR2 from the germline V gene are KGHSH and LQKENI. The chain's CDR3 is CASSPGGITEAFF. DNA of the CDR3: TGTGCCAGCTCACCGGGAGGTATCACTGAAGCTTTCTTT.

The CDR3 spells CASRGLAGGRDYEQYF. Here the CDR3 DNA reads TGTGCCAGCAGGGGACTAGCGGGAGGGAGGGACTACGAGCAGTACTTC. The rearrangement joins TRBV5-6 to TRBJ2-7, with 16 nucleotides matching TRBD2. The V gene end was trimmed by 5 bases and the J gene end by 3 bases; junction bases not matched to a gene: 5. Germline lookup yields CDR1 SGHDT and CDR2 YYEEEE. The CDR3 runs 16 residues.

The chain links TRBV5-1 to TRBJ2-1; no clear D. The V end lost 0 bases, the J end lost 4 bases, and 14 bases lay between the germline ends. Germline V lookup: CDR1 SGHRS, CDR2 YFSETQ. This CDR3 is built from 16 residues. CDR3 DNA sequence: TGCGCCAGCAGCTTGGTTACAGAACTTAAGTACAATGAGCAGTTCTTC. Amino acids: CASSLVTELKYNEQFF.

This chain connects TRBV27 to TRBJ1-1; TRBD1 might be the D (5 bases). Germline loops: CDR1 MNHEY, CDR2 SMNVEV (reference sequence). Trimming pared 6 bases from V and 5 bases from J, leaving 19 bases between. CDR3 length: 15 residues. CDR3 nucleotides: TGTGCCAGCAGCGTGGTATGGGGCGTTAGGACTGAAGCTTTCTTT. Its translation is CASSVVWGVRTEAFF.

This sequence joins TRBV6-1 and TRBJ2-3; TRBD1 matches at 7 bases. The CDR3 runs to 14 residues. The junction had 6 bases not matched to a gene; V was cut back by 5 bases and J by 4 bases. The germline gives CDR1 MNHNS, CDR2 SASEGT. The CDR3 sequence: CASSPTTGPDTQYF. The CDR3 DNA reads TGTGCCAGCAGTCCGACGACAGGGCCAGATACGCAGTATTTT.

The chain uses TRBV7-2 and TRBJ2-1; maybe TRBD2 (5 bases). Per germline, CDR1 SGHTA and CDR2 FQGNSA. The ends were cut back, 6 bases at V and 9 bases at J, with 15 bases in the middle. There are 13 residues in the CDR3. In DNA, the CDR3 is TGTGCCAGCAGTCCGGGGTTTGGCGGTGAGCAGTTCTTC. This codes for CASSPGFGGEQFF.